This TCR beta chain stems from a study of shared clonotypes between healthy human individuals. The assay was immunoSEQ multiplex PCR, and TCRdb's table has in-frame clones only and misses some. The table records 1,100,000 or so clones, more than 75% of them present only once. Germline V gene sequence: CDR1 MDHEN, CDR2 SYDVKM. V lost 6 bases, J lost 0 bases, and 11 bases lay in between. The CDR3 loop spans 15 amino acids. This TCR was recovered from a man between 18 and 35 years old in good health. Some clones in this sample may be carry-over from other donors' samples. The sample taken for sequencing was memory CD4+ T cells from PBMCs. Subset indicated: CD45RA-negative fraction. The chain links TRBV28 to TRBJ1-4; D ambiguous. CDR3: CASSLDPATNEKLFF. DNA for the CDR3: TGTGCCAGCAGCCTAGACCCTGCAACTAATGAAAAACTGTTTTTT.